The 5 T cell receptor delta chains reported below all come from one sample, sequenced in a study of γδ T cells in repeated Plasmodium falciparum infection (dated by TCRdb to the early 2020s). Libraries came from multiplex PCR. The instrument was an Illumina MiSeq. Identical DNA sequences were merged into single rows after TCRdb reprocessed the public reads with CATT. The sample table holds over 90,000 delta-chain clones, of which approximately 0.96% were seen once. Of the sample, roughly 9.9% is held by the ten largest clones. Vgamma9/Vdelta2+ and Vdelta2-negative gammadelta T cell populations were flow-sorted from peripheral blood mononuclear cells for bulk TCR repertoire analysis. The sample was gamma-delta T cells from blood. These receptors all stem from a pool of human donors (malaria-infected and uninfected, not separated).

This clone occurred a few times. This DNA translates differently at residue 16 from the TCRdb protein, which is that of a much larger clone; a read error is likely, and the protein shown is the DNA's own translation. The rearrangement links TRDV1 to TRDJ2; D gene uncertain. The CDR3 length is 23 residues. V was clipped by 6 bases and J by 0 bases, with 35 bases between them. The germline V gene has CDR1 TSWWSYY and CDR2 QGS. The CDR3 spells CALGIPSIYPRFPPSPLTAQLFF. In nucleotides, the CDR3 is TGTGCTCTTGGTATCCCCTCGATCTACCCGAGATTCCCCCCGTCCCCTTTGACAGCACAACTCTTCTTT.

This clone was counted a few times. The TCRdb protein, from a much larger clone, departs from this DNA's translation at residue 4, likely by read error; the protein shown derives from the DNA. This chain links TRDV1 with TRDJ1, with 7 bases lining up with TRDD3. CDR1 is TSWWSYY, CDR2 QGS, per germline. V lost 7 bases to trimming and J lost 0 bases; unmatched junction nucleotides: 20. CDR3 length equals 19 residues. The CDR3 sequence is CALASCKWGTRGYTDKLIF. The CDR3 bases are TGTGCTCTTGCGTCCTGTAAGTGGGGGACCCGGGGGTACACCGATAAACTCATCTTT.

This clone occurred many times. A far larger clone is one base from this, pointing to a likely read error. Within the sample, other DNA sequences also encode this same CDR3. This chain uses TRDV1 with TRDJ1; 8 positions agree with TRDD3. CDR3 length: 18 amino acids. In germline, CDR1 is TSWWSYY, CDR2 QGS. This CDR3 is CALGTLPGGGGWRDKLIF. The CDR3 nucleotides are TGTGCCCTTGGGACACTTCCGGGAGGTGGGGGATGGAGGGATAAACTCATCTTT.

The table lists this clone with a few counts. The protein recorded in TCRdb matches a much larger clone and deviates from this DNA's translation at residue 13, suggesting a read error; the protein here is obtained by translating the DNA. The sample contains more than one DNA sequence encoding this CDR3. The genes are TRDV1 and TRDJ1; the match to TRDD3 covers 8 bases. No J segment appears in TCRdb, so it was assigned here by matching the sequence to germline. The germline V gene has CDR1 TSWWSYY and CDR2 QGS. Trimming removed 0 bases from V and 10 bases from J; junction bases left unmatched: 13. CDR3 length: 16 amino acids. DNA for the CDR3: TGTGCTCTTGGGGAACTTCGAACCTGGGGGAGTACAAGACTCATCTTT. Its protein is CALGELRTWGSTRLIF.

This clone is medium-sized (0.01 to 0.1%) in the sample. The same CDR3 is also encoded by other DNA sequences in this sample. This rearrangement joins TRDV1 to TRDJ1; 7 bases fit TRDD3. Germline CDR1 is TSWWSYY and CDR2 is QGS. This CDR3 spans 21 amino acids. The V and J ends lost 4 bases and 0 bases, in that order; junction bases with no gene match: 23. For the CDR3, the DNA is TGTGCTCTTGGGGTTTCGCCTACTCTATCTTACTGGGGATTTTACACCGATAAACTCATCTTT. It yields the protein CALGVSPTLSYWGFYTDKLIF.